The text below deals with one T cell receptor beta chain. Its antigen remains unidentified. These data come from a study of human T cells and chemical hapten exposure. The CDR3 spans 13 residues. Germline-derived CDR1 and CDR2 are DFQATT and SNEGSKA (reference sequence). Germline trimming cut 5 bases from V and 7 bases from J; bases unmatched to any gene: 9. Findings of the study overall: Alopecia in the donors means their immune response may deviate from healthy people's. DPC sensitization produced no change in TCRs with frequency above 1 in 1000. Among expanded TCRs, significantly more large CDR3 similarity clusters formed than among controls.

Time point here: pre-sensitization, week 0. Indicated treatment: therapeutic diphenylcyclopropenone sensitization with weekly scalp DPC. Unfractionated whole blood was the source from which total RNA was extracted. TCRdb called the RACE reads again in MiXCR, with one record for every CDR3 protein. Of tens of thousands of distinct CDR3 sequences in the sample, roughly 8.8% were seen once. The specimen was whole blood, collected in connection with sensitization to the hapten diphenylcyclopropenone (DPC). The chain uses TRBV20-1 and TRBJ2-7; TRBD1 matches 9 bases. The sequence came from a woman aged 40 to 49 with alopecia areata. Some clones in this sample may be carry-over from other donors' samples. CDR3 DNA sequence: TGCAGTGCTGGGACAGGGACCTACGAGGAGCAGTACTTC. Amino acids: CSAGTGTYEEQYF.